This T cell receptor beta chain was obtained from a study of T cell repertoires in cytomegalovirus infection. The wider study: Recently identified HLA-C-restricted CMV epitopes were among the peptides used.

Study results and limitations: CMV-specific HLA-C-restricted TCR beta clonotypes dominated the ex vivo response. Cumulated frequencies of public TCR beta families served to identify carriers of CMV plus the relevant HLA.

V lost 10 bases and J lost 6, with 16 bases in between. Germline CDR1 and CDR2: MRHNA and SNTAGT. CDR3 length: 12 residues. On this clonotype: Its antigen is unidentified.

One entry per CDR3 protein, called by TCRdb with MiXCR from the reads. The repertoire includes approximately 730,000 distinct CDR3 sequences, around 32% of them detected once, and 15% to 20% sits in the top ten. The source material was cultured PBMCs, sampled from culture after CMV antigen stimulation. This TCR derives from a human donor in good health (CMV status not recorded). Some clones in this sample may be carry-over from other donors' samples. The chain couples TRBV6-4 to TRBJ2-7; maybe TRBD1 (6 bases). The CDR3 region is CAKPGASVEQYF. The CDR3 nucleotides are TGTGCCAAGCCAGGGGCTTCGGTCGAGCAGTACTTC.